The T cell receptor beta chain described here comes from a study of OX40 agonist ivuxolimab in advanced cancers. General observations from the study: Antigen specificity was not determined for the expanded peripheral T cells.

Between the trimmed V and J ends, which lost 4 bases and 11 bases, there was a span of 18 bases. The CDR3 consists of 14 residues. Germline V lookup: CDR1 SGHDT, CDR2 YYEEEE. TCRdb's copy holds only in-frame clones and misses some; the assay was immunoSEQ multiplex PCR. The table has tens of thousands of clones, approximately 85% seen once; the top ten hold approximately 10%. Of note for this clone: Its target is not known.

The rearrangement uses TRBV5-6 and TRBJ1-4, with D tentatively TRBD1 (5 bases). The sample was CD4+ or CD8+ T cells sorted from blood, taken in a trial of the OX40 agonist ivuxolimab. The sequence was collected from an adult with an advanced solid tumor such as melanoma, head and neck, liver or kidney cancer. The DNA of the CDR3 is TGTGCCAGCAGCGAAACCGGGGCCACGGGGAAACTGTTTTTT. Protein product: CASSETGATGKLFF.